The T cell receptor (beta chain) described here comes from a study of blood T cell repertoires in COVID-19. Data came from immunoSEQ multiplex PCR; TCRdb stores just in-frame clones and leaves some out. The data hold approximately 290,000 clones, with 75% to 90% observed a single time. This clone was counted once. The junction had 6 bases not matched to a gene; V was cut back by 4 bases and J by 5 bases. The CDR3 runs to 15 residues. CDR1 and CDR2 (germline): LGHNA, YNFKEQ. The chain links TRBV4-2 to TRBJ2-1; 9 bases agree with TRBD2. The clonotype comes from an older woman with acute or convalescent COVID-19. Source material: peripheral blood. The CDR3 DNA reads TGTGCCAGCAGCCGGTCGCGACTAGCGGACAATGAGCAGTTCTTC. Its protein product is CASSRSRLADNEQFF.